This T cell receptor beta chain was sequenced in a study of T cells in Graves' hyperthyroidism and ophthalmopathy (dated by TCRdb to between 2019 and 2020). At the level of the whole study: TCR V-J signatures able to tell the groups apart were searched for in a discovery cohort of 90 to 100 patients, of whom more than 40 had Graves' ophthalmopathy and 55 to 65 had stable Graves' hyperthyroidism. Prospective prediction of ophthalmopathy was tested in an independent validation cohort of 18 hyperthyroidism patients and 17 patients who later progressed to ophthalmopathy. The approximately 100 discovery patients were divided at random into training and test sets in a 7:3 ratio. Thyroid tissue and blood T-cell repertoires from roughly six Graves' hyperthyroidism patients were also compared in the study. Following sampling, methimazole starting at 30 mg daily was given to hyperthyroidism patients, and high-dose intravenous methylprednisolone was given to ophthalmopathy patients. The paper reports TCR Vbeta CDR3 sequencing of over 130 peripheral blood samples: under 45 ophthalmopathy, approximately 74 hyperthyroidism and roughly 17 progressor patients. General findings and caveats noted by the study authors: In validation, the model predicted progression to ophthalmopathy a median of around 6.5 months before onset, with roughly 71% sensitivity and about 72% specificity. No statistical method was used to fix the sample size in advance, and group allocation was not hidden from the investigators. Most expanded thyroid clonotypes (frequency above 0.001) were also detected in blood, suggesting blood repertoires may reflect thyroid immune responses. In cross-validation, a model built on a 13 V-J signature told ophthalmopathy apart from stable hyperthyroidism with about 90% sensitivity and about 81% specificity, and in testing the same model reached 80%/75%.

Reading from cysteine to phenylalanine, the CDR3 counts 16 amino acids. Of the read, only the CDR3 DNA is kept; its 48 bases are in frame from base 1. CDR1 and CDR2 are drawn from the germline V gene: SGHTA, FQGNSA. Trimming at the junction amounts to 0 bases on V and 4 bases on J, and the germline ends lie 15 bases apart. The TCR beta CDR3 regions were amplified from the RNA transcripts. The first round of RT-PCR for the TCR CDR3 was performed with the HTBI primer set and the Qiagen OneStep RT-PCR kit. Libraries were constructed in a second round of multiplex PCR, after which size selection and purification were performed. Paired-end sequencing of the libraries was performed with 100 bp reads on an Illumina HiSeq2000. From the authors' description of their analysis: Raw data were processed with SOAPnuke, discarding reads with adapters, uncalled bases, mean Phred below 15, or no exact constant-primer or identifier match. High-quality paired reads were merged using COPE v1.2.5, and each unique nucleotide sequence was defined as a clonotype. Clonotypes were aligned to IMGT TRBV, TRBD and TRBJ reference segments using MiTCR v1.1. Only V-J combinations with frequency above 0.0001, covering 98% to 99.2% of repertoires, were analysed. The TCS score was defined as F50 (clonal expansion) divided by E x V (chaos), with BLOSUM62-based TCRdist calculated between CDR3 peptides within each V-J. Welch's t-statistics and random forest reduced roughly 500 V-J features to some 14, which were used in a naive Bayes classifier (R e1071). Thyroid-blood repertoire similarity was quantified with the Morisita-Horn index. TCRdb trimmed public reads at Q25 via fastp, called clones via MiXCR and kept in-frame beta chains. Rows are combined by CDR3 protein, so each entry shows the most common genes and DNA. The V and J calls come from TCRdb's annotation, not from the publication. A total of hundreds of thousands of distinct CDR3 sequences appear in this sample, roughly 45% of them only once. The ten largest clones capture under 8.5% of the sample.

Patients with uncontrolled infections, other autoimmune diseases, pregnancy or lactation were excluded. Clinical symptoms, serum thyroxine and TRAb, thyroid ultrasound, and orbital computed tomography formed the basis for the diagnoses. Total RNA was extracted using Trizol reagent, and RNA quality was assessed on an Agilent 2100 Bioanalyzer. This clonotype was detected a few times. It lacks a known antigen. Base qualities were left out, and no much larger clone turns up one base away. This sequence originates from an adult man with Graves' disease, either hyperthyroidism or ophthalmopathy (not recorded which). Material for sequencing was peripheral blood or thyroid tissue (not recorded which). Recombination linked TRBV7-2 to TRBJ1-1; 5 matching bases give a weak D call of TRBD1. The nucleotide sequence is TGTGCCAGCAGCTTAGCGCACGAAGGGGCCGGCACTGAAGCTTTCTTT. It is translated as CASSLAHEGAGTEAFF.